The rows below give T cell receptor beta chains drawn from one sample of a study of shared clonotypes between healthy human individuals. Profiled with immunoSEQ multiplex PCR; TCRdb holds only in-frame clones, not every one. The table records over a million clones, around 74% of them present only once. Sequencing input: memory CD4+ T cells sorted from blood. The receptors were gathered from a man aged 18 to 29 in good health. CDR3s include the opening cysteine and the closing phenylalanine or tryptophan. Fields, in order: J gene, clone size, D gene, V gene, CDR3 protein, CDR3 DNA. A D gene is named only where the DNA matches it firmly. A clone size is listed for some rows: how often the clone was seen (once, few, many), or a class if it is expanded.

>TRBJ2-1|NA|TRBD2|TRBV9
CASSVGLDPYNEQFF
TGTGCCAGCAGCGTGGGACTAGACCCCTACAATGAGCAGTTCTTC
>TRBJ2-2|once|TRBD1|TRBV4-3
CASSQEDRATGELFF
TGCGCCAGCAGCCAAGAAGACAGGGCTACCGGGGAGCTGTTTTTT
>TRBJ2-1|NA|NA|TRBV11-1
CASSLGQVNNEQFF
TGTGCCAGCAGCTTAGGGCAAGTTAACAATGAGCAGTTCTTC
>TRBJ2-5|many|NA|TRBV7-6
CASSPHQETQYF
TGTGCCAGCAGCCCTCACCAAGAGACCCAGTACTTC
>TRBJ2-7|NA|NA|TRBV30
CAWSVGLAYEQYF
TGTGCCTGGAGTGTCGGGCTAGCGTACGAGCAGTACTTC
>TRBJ2-2|once|NA|TRBV19
CASSFRGSLNTGELFF
TGTGCCAGTAGTTTCAGGGGATCCCTGAACACCGGGGAGCTGTTTTTT
>TRBJ2-7|NA|NA|TRBV28
CASSLGGRNSYEQYF
TGTGCCAGCAGTTTAGGCGGACGGAACTCCTACGAGCAGTACTTC
>TRBJ1-1|NA|NA|TRBV14
CASSRTGTSTEAFF
TGTGCCAGCAGCCGAACCGGGACAAGCACTGAAGCTTTCTTT
>TRBJ1-5|NA|NA|TRBV28
CASSSGGGSNQPQHF
TGTGCCAGCAGTTCCGGGGGCGGAAGCAATCAGCCCCAGCATTTT
>TRBJ2-7|once|TRBD1|TRBV11-2
CASSLGGGRTYEQYF
TGTGCCAGCAGCTTAGGAGGGGGCAGAACCTACGAGCAGTACTTC
>TRBJ2-2|NA|NA|TRBV11-2
CASSFSGSNTEELFF
TGTGCCAGCAGCTTTTCCGGGAGTAACACCGAGGAGCTGTTCTTT
>TRBJ2-2|few|NA|TRBV5-4
CASSLNSGSGELFF
TGTGCCAGCAGCTTGAATAGCGGCAGCGGGGAGCTGTTTTTT
>TRBJ1-5|NA|NA|TRBV4-3
CASSQDQGTAQHF
TGCGCCAGCAGCCAAGATCAGGGTACGGCCCAGCATTTT
>TRBJ2-7|NA|NA|TRBV6-5
CASRGVSYEQYF
TGTGCCAGCAGGGGCGTCTCCTACGAGCAGTACTTC
>TRBJ2-2|NA|TRBD2|TRBV9
CASSVPVGGGTGELFF
TGTGCCAGCAGCGTTCCCGTGGGCGGGGGCACCGGGGAGCTGTTTTTT
>TRBJ2-6|NA|NA|TRBV5-1
CASSLVGSRSGANVLTF
TGCGCCAGCAGCTTGGTGGGCAGCCGCTCTGGGGCCAACGTCCTGACTTTC
>TRBJ2-7|NA|TRBD1|TRBV6-1
CASTPMDRGNYEQYF
TGTGCCAGCACTCCAATGGACAGGGGCAATTACGAGCAGTACTTC
>TRBJ1-2|NA|NA|TRBV10-1
CASSDRRNYGYTF
TGCGCCAGCAGTGATCGCCGAAACTATGGCTACACCTTC
>TRBJ2-2|NA|TRBD1|TRBV5-1
CASSNRGARTGELFF
TGCGCCAGCTCGAACAGGGGGGCGCGAACCGGGGAGCTGTTTTTT